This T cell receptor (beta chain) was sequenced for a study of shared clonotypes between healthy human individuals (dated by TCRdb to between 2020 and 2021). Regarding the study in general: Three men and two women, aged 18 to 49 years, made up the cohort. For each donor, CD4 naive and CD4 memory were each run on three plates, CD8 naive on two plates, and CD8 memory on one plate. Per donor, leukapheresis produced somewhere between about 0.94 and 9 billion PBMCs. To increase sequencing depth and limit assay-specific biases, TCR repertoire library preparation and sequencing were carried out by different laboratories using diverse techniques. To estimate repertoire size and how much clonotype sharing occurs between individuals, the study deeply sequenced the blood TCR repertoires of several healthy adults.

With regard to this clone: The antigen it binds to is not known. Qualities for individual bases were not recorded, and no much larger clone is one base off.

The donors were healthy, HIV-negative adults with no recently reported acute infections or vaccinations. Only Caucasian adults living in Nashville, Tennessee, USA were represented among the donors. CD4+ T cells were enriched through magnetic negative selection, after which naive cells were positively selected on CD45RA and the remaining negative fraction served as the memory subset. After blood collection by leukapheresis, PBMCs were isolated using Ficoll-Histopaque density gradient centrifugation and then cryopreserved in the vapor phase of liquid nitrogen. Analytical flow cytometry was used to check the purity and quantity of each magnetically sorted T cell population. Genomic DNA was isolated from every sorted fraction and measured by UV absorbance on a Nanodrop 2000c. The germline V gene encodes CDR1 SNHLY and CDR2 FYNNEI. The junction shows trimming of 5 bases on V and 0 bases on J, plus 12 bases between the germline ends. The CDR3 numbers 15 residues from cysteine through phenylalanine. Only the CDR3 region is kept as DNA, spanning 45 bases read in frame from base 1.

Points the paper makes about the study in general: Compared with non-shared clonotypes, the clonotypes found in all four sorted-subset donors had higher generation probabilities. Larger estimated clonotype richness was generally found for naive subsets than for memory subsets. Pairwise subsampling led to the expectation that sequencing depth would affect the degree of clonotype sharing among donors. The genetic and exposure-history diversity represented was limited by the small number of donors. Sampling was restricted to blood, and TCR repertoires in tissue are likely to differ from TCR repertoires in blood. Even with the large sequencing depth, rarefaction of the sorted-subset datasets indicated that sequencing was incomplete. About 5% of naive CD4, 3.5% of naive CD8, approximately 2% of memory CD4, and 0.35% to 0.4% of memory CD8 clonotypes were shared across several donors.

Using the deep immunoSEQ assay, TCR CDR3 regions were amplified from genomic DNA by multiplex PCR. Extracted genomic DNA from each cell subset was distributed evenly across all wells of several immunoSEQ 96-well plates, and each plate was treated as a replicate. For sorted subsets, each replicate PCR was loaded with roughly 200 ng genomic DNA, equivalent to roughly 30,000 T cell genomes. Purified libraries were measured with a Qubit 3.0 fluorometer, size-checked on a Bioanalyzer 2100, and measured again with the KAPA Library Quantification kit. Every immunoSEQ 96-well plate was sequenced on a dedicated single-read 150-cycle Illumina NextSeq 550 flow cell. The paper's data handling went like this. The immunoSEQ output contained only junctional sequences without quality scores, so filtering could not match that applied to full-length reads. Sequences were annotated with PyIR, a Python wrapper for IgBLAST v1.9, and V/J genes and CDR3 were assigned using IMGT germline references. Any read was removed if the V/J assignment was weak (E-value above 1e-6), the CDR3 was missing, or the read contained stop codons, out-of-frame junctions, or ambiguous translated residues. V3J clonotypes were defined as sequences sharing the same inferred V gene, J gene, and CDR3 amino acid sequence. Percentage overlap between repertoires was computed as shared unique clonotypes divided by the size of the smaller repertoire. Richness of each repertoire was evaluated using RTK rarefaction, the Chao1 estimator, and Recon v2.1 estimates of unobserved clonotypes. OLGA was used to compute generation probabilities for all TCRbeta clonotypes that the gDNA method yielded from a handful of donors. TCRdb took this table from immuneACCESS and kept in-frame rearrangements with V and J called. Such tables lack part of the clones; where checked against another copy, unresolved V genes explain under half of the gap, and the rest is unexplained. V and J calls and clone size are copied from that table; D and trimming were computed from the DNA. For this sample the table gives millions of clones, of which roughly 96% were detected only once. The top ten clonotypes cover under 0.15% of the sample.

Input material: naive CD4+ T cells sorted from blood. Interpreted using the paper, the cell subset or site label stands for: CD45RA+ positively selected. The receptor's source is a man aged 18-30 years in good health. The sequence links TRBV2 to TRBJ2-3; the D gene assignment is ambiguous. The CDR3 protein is CASSFIMGSTDTQYF. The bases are TGTGCCAGCAGTTTTATCATGGGTAGCACAGATACGCAGTATTTT. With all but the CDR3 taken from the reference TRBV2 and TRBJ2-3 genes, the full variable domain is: EPEVTQTPSHQVTQMGQEVILRCVPISNHLYFYWYRQILGQKVEFLVSFYNNEISEKSEIFDDQFSVERPDGSNFTLKIRSTKLEDSAMYFCASSFIMGSTDTQYFGPGTRLTVL.